One and the same sample provided the 9 T cell receptor beta chains below, sequenced in a study of post-analysis software for immune sequencing data. Study-wide points: In patients, TRBV5-6, TRBV5-1 and TRBV20-1 belonged to five or six TRBV segments found more frequently than in controls.

Carried by the TCR beta cDNA libraries were unique molecular identifiers. Each CDR3 protein is one row after TCRdb ran MiXCR on the PCR reads. The sample lists around 770,000 distinct CDR3 sequences; around 46% were seen once. For these receptors, no antigen is known. Sequenced input: blood. The receptors shown here come from a girl under 18 with multiple sclerosis.

This chain connects TRBV6-5 to TRBJ2-3; 7 bases line up with TRBD1. The V and J ends lost 5 bases and 4 bases, in that order; junction bases with no gene match: 0. Germline loops: CDR1 MNHEY, CDR2 SVGAGI. The CDR3 length is 12 residues. The CDR3 sequence: CASSDRADTQYF. CDR3 nucleotides: TGTGCCAGCAGTGACAGGGCAGATACGCAGTATTTT.

There are a few counts of this clonotype. The chain links TRBV19 to TRBJ2-5; 8 nucleotides match TRBD2. The CDR3 runs to 16 residues. The V and J ends lost 1 base and 0 bases, in that order; junction bases with no gene match: 4. Germline-derived CDR1 and CDR2 are LNHDA and SQIVND (reference sequence). In DNA, the CDR3 is TGTGCCAGTAGTATAGCGGGAGGGCCGTACCAAGAGACCCAGTACTTC. Amino acids: CASSIAGGPYQETQYF.

The V gene is TRBV7-2, the J gene TRBJ2-3; no definite D call. The germline V gene encodes CDR1 SGHTA and CDR2 FQGNSA. This CDR3 contains 14 residues. V gave up 4 bases and J gave up 4 bases, with 12 bases separating them. The CDR3 DNA sequence: TGTGCCAGCAGCTCCAGCGAGATAGCAGATACGCAGTATTTT. Protein product: CASSSSEIADTQYF.

The chain joins TRBV20-1 to TRBJ1-1; D is perhaps TRBD1 (5 bases). Germline V gene lookup returns CDR1 DFQATT and CDR2 SNEGSKA (reference sequence). V lost 5 bases and J 3 bases, leaving 16 bases between the germline ends. CDR3 length equals 14 residues. The CDR3 loop is CSAGRETIDTEAFF. In DNA, the CDR3 is TGCAGTGCTGGCAGGGAGACCATCGACACTGAAGCTTTCTTT.

This clonotype has more than one count but fewer than ten. The DNA for the CDR3 is TGTGCCAGCACCCAGGGTGGGGACGAGCAGTACTTC. Translated, it gives CASTQGGDEQYF. The chain links TRBV12-3 or TRBV12-4 to TRBJ2-7; weak D call: TRBD1 (5 bases). V was pared by 7 bases and J by 5 bases, with 12 bases between. CDR3 size: 12 residues.

The V and J genes are TRBV29-1 and TRBJ2-7, with TRBD1 identical over 9 bases. CDR3 size: 13 residues. V trimming: 2 bases; J trimming: 4 bases; junction bases outside the gene matches: 3. The germline V gene encodes CDR1 SQVTM and CDR2 ANQGSEA. The CDR3 region is CSVERQGGYEQYF. DNA for the CDR3: TGCAGCGTTGAAAGACAGGGGGGTTACGAGCAGTACTTC.

The table lists this clonotype with a few counts. This rearrangement joins TRBV20-1 to TRBJ2-5; 13 nucleotides align to TRBD2. Judging by the DNA end, TRBJ2-7 fits better; the J call may be wrong. The CDR3 covers 14 residues. CDR1 DFQATT and CDR2 SNEGSKA come from the germline V gene (reference sequence). Here the CDR3 DNA reads TGCAGTGCCGAACTCGGACTAGCGGGGGCCGAGCAGTACTTC. Its translation: CSAELGLAGAEQYF.

The chain has TRBV12-3 or TRBV12-4 and TRBJ2-1; perhaps D is TRBD1 or TRBD2 (5 bases each). Trimming stripped 4 bases from V and 0 bases from J, with 10 bases between. The CDR3 loop spans 15 amino acids. The CDR3 region is CASSSGASSYNEQFF. The CDR3 region has the DNA TGTGCCAGCAGTTCCGGGGCGAGCTCCTACAATGAGCAGTTCTTC.

A few counts support this clonotype. A much larger clone differs by one base, so this may be a read error. The chain combines TRBV30 with TRBJ2-3; D may correspond to TRBD1 or TRBD2 (7 bases each). Germline lookup yields CDR1 GTSNPN and CDR2 SVGIG (reference sequence). CDR3 length: 14 amino acids. The CDR3 region has the DNA TGTGCCTCCAAAGGGGAGGGAGGGACAGATCCGCAGTATTTT. Its translation is CASKGEGGTDPQYF.